Listed below are T cell receptor beta chains from one sample, sequenced in a study of cytomegalovirus exposure and HLA in healthy donors. Sequencing was performed with immunoSEQ multiplex PCR; in TCRdb, only in-frame clones are kept and a portion is missing. The sample has approximately 190,000 clones, roughly 82% seen once; the top ten hold roughly 12%. The sequencing input was PBMCs. The receptors stem from a woman in her twenties or thirties in good health and CMV-seropositive. CDR3s include the opening cysteine and the closing phenylalanine or tryptophan. The D gene is left open where the match is weak. Expanded clones are given a class, and other clones once, few, many or no size at all.

D | J | V | size | CDR3 | DNA
NA | TRBJ2-7 | TRBV14 | NA | CASSQARGPLDEQYF | TGTGCCAGCAGCCAAGCCAGGGGTCCACTGGACGAGCAGTACTTC
NA | TRBJ2-5 | TRBV11-1 | NA | CASSPDGRQETQYF | TGTGCCAGCAGCCCCGATGGCAGGCAAGAGACCCAGTACTTC
NA | TRBJ2-7 | TRBV6-6 | once | CASSPVRGSYEQYF | TGTGCCAGCAGTCCGGTTAGGGGCTCCTACGAGCAGTACTTC
NA | TRBJ2-1 | TRBV9 | once | CASSLREKSYNEQFF | TGTGCCAGCAGCCTTCGGGAGAAGTCCTACAATGAGCAGTTCTTC
NA | TRBJ2-7 | TRBV4-1 | once | CASSQDPAAYEQYF | TGCGCCAGCAGCCAAGATCCCGCGGCCTACGAGCAGTACTTC
NA | TRBJ1-1 | TRBV7-6 | NA | CASSLVPGGNTEAFF | TGTGCCAGCAGCTTAGTTCCAGGTGGGAACACTGAAGCTTTCTTT
NA | TRBJ1-5 | TRBV5-6 | NA | CASSLRSNQPQHF | TGTGCCAGCAGCTTGCGGTCCAATCAGCCCCAGCATTTT
NA | TRBJ1-3 | TRBV30 | NA | CAWRNHLTGLGNTIYF | TGTGCCTGGAGAAACCACCTAACCGGTCTCGGAAACACCATATATTTT
TRBD1 | TRBJ2-2 | TRBV28 | NA | CASSFLGQVNTGELFF | TGTGCCAGCAGTTTCCTCGGACAGGTGAACACCGGGGAGCTGTTTTTT
NA | TRBJ1-3 | TRBV19 | once | CASSIRRNGNTIYF | TGTGCCAGTAGTATACGGCGGAATGGAAACACCATATATTTT
NA | TRBJ1-2 | TRBV5-8 | NA | CASSLTGLEDYGYTF | TGTGCCAGCAGCTTGACAGGGCTAGAGGACTATGGCTACACCTTC
NA | TRBJ1-1 | TRBV28 | NA | CASSAGRNTEAFF | TGTGCCAGCAGTGCAGGTAGGAACACTGAAGCTTTCTTT
TRBD1 | TRBJ2-3 | TRBV7-6 | NA | CASSFPTGGADTQYF | TGTGCCAGCAGCTTTCCGACAGGGGGCGCAGATACGCAGTATTTT
TRBD2 | TRBJ2-7 | TRBV6-1 | once | CASRAASGRRYEQYF | TGTGCCAGCAGGGCTGCTAGCGGGAGGAGGTACGAGCAGTACTTC
NA | TRBJ2-2 | TRBV27 | few | CATKWANYANTGELFF | TGTGCCACCAAATGGGCCAATTACGCGAACACCGGGGAGCTGTTTTTT
NA | TRBJ1-3 | TRBV18 | few | CASSPGGLDTIYF | TGTGCCAGCTCACCGGGGGGATTGGACACCATATATTTT
NA | TRBJ2-7 | TRBV18 | NA | CASSPRISGAYEQYF | TGTGCCAGCTCACCGAGGATCTCGGGGGCCTACGAGCAGTACTTC
TRBD2 | TRBJ2-1 | TRBV11-2 | NA | CASSLDLASGSEQFF | TGTGCCAGCAGCTTAGATTTGGCTAGCGGGAGCGAACAGTTCTTC
TRBD2 | TRBJ2-1 | TRBV4-1 | NA | CASSQREGHEQFF | TGCGCCAGCAGCCAAAGGGAGGGCCATGAGCAGTTCTTC
NA | TRBJ1-1 | TRBV2 | NA | CASSYFSTEAFF | TGTGCCAGCAGTTATTTTAGCACTGAAGCTTTCTTT
NA | TRBJ2-2 | TRBV7-9 | NA | CASSFSGTGELFF | TGTGCCAGCAGCTTCTCGGGTACCGGGGAGCTGTTTTTT
NA | TRBJ1-3 | TRBV11-3 | NA | CASSFNGGTPNSGNTIYF | TGTGCCAGCAGCTTTAATGGGGGCACGCCGAACTCTGGAAACACCATATATTTT
TRBD1 | TRBJ2-7 | TRBV28 | NA | CASSLRQGNIYEQYF | TGTGCCAGCAGTTTACGACAGGGTAACATCTACGAGCAGTACTTC